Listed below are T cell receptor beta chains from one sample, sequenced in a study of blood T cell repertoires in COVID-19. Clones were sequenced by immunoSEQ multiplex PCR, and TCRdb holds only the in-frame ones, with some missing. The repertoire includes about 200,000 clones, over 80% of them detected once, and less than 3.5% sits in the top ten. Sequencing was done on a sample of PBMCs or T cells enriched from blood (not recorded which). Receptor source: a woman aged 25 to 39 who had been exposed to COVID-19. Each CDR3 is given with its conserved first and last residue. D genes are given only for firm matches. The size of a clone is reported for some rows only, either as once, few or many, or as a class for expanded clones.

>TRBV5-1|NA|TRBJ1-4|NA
TGCGCCAGCAGCCCGAGGGCCGAAGCTGAAAAACTGTTTTTT
CASSPRAEAEKLFF
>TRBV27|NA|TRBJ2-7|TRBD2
TGTGCCAGCAGTTTGACTAGCGGGGGGCCAGCCTACGAGCAGTACTTC
CASSLTSGGPAYEQYF
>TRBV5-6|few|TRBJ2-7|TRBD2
TGTGCCAGCAGCCATGCAAGGCGACTAGCGCTTTCCGAGCAGTACTTC
CASSHARRLALSEQYF
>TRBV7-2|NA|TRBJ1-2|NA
TGTGCCAGCAGCTTAGCGGCTTATGGCTACACCTTC
CASSLAAYGYTF
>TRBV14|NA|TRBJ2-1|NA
TGTGCCAGCAGCCAACTAGGGGGGGGGCTCTTGAATGAGCAGTTCTTC
CASSQLGGGLLNEQFF
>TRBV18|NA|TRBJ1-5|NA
TGTGCCAGCTCATCCCAGGGAGGTCATCAGCCCCAGCATTTT
CASSSQGGHQPQHF
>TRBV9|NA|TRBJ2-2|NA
TGTGCCAGCAGCGTCTCACAGGGAAGGGTGAACACCGGGGAGCTGTTTTTT
CASSVSQGRVNTGELFF
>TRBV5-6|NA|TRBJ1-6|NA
TGTGCCAGCAGCTTGAGTGCGACTCCCCTCCACTTT
CASSLSATPLHF
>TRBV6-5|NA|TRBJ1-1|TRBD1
TGTGCCAGCAGTTATAGGGGGACAGGGCTGAACACTGAAGCTTTCTTT
CASSYRGTGLNTEAFF
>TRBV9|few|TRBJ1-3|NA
TGTGCCAGCAGCGTAGGAACGGACACCATATATTTT
CASSVGTDTIYF
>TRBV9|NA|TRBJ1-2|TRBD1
TGTGCCAGCAGCGTAGGGGGACAGCCTAACTATGGCTACACCTTC
CASSVGGQPNYGYTF
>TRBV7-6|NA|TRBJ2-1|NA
TGTGCCAGCAGCCGAGGACACGGCAATGAGCAGTTCTTC
CASSRGHGNEQFF
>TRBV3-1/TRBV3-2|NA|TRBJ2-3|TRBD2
TGTGCCAGCAGCTGGGGAAGTTACGGGGGGGCCCTGGGAACAGATACGCAGTATTTT
CASSWGSYGGALGTDTQYF
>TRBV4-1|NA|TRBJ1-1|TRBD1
TGCGCCAGCAGCCACCACAGGGGGCAGAACACTGAAGCTTTCTTT
CASSHHRGQNTEAFF
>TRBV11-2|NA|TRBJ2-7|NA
TGTGCCAGCAGCTTAGGAAACAGGGCGTTCTTCTCGGGCGAGCAGTACTTC
CASSLGNRAFFSGEQYF
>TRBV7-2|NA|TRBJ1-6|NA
TGTGCCAGCAGCTGGGACCTGGGGACTGGGAATTCACCCCTCCACTTT
CASSWDLGTGNSPLHF
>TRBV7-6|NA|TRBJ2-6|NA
TGTGCCAGCAGCAACAGCCCCTCTGGGGCCAACGTCCTGACTTTC
CASSNSPSGANVLTF
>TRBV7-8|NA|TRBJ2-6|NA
TGTGCCAGCAGCCCGCTGGCGCCACTTAGGACGGACATGACGAGCTCTGGGGCCAACGTCCTGACTTTC
CASSPLAPLRTDMTSSGANVLTF
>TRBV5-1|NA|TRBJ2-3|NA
TGCGCCAGCAGCTCGTTCGGCATAGGGGGGGAAACAGATACGCAGTATTTT
CASSSFGIGGETDTQYF
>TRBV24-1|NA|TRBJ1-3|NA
TGTGCCACCAGTGAGTTTCCTGAAAACCCGGTCGGAAACACCATATATTTT
CATSEFPENPVGNTIYF
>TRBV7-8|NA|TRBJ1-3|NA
TGTGCCAGCAGCTTAGACGAGTACAGGATCTCTGGAAACACCATATATTTT
CASSLDEYRISGNTIYF
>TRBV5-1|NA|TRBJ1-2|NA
TGCGCCAGCAGAAACACCGGGAGTTCGGGTGGCTACACCTTC
CASRNTGSSGGYTF
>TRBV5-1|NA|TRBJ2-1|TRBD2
TGCGCCAGCAGCTTTCGACTAGCGGGGGGGAAGAGCTCCTACAATGAGCAGTTCTTC
CASSFRLAGGKSSYNEQFF
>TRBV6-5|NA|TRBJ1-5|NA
TGTGCCAGCAGTCCCGGCTCCAGGCAGCCCCAGCATTTT
CASSPGSRQPQHF
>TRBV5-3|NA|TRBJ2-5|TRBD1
TGTGCCAGAAGCTTTTTGGGGGCCGGGACAGGTGGTCGAGAGACCCAGTACTTC
CARSFLGAGTGGRETQYF